The sequence of this TCR beta chain was determined in a study of blood T cell repertoires in COVID-19. Study as a whole: Sites across the United States, Italy and Spain contributed samples from acute and convalescent COVID-19. PBMCs, B-cell-depleted T cells, or T cells provided the cDNA or gDNA that made up the material.

Per the study methods: Amplification with reference gene primers provided the estimates of nucleated cell counts. The data were produced by immunoSEQ multiplex PCR, yet TCRdb's version contains in-frame clones alone and is incomplete. The V and J calls and clone size come from that table; D and trimming were worked out from the DNA. The sample has fewer than 80,000 clones; 90% are singletons. The CDR3 totals 15 residues. J lost 3 bases, V lost 7 bases, and 9 bases had no gene match. The sequence was obtained from a middle-aged man with acute or convalescent COVID-19. The rearrangement links TRBV23-1 to TRBJ2-1; TRBD2 matches at 7 bases. TRBV23-1 is known as an ORF, though its function is uncertain. The sequencing input was peripheral blood. CDR3: CASKSGGPIYNEQFF. The CDR3 DNA is TGCGCCAGCAAATCGGGGGGACCCATCTACAATGAGCAGTTCTTC.